This TCR beta chain was obtained from a study of T cells in Graves' hyperthyroidism and ophthalmopathy. The CDR3 consists of 18 residues. Germline V gene sequence: CDR1 GTSNPN, CDR2 SVGIG (reference sequence). The V segment lost 0 bases and the J segment 0 bases; nucleotides outside the gene matches: 14. This clonotype was counted only a few times. Amplification of TCR beta CDR3 regions used RNA as the template. The HTBI primer set drove a first-round RT-PCR of the TCR CDR3. TCRdb passed the multiplex PCR reads through MiXCR, listing each CDR3 protein once. The sample has some 500,000 distinct CDR3 sequences, around 15% seen once; the top ten hold 17%.

The sequenced material came from blood. This TCR was sampled from a woman aged 18-29 years with Graves' hyperthyroidism. This chain joins TRBV30 and TRBJ2-7; 7 nucleotides match TRBD2. The CDR3 DNA follows: TGTGCCTGGAGTGTAAAGGATCGCGGGAGCCACCTCTCCTACGAGCAGTACGTC. It encodes CAWSVKDRGSHLSYEQYV.